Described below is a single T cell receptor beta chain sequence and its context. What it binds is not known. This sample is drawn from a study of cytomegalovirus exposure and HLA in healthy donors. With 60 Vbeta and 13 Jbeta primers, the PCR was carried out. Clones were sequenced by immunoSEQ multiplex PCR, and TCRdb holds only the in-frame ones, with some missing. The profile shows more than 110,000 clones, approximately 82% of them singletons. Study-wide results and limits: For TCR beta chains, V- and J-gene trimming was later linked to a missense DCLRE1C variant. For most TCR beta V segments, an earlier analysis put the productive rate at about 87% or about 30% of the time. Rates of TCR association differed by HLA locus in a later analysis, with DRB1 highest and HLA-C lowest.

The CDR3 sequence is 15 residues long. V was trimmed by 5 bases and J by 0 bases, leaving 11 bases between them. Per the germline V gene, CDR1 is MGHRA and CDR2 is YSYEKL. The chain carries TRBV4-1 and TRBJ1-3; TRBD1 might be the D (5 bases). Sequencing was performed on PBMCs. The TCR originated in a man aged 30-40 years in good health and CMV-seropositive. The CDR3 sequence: CASSVQASSGNTIYF. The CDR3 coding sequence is TGCGCCAGCAGCGTACAGGCGAGCTCTGGAAACACCATATATTTT.